This TCR beta chain is drawn from a study of cytomegalovirus exposure and HLA in healthy donors. Study overall: Earlier work reported 117 million unique TCR beta sequences from about 180 million T cells.

Remarks on this clone: Antigen: not known.

Vbeta (60) and Jbeta (13) primers were used in the PCR. The method was immunoSEQ multiplex PCR; TCRdb's version includes in-frame clones alone and lacks a portion of them. The table shows tens of thousands of clones, with roughly two fifths occurring only once. This CDR3 spans 13 amino acids. Study-wide results and limits: Among the CMV-associated chains, a few were confirmed in vitro as specific for CMV antigens. Excluded were some V segments that proved indistinguishable, including TRBV6-2 and TRBV6-3.

The sample comprised PBMCs. The receptor's source is a woman aged 50 to 60 in good health and CMV-seronegative. V and J are TRBV12-1 and TRBJ2-7; TRBD1 reflects the table's D call only, with no check against the DNA. TRBV12-1 is deemed a pseudogene. The CDR3 here is CASSFGQVGEQYF. The CDR3, as DNA: TGTGCCAGCAGCTTTGGACAGGTCGGGGAGCAGTACTTC.